The TCR beta chain under discussion was sequenced for a study of regulatory T cells in long-lasting Graves disease. The wider study: Graves' disease counted as persistent after over 5 years of antithyroid drugs with positive TSH receptor antibodies. Notes on the study in general: Persistent cases favored TRBV28, TRBJ1-2 and TRBJ2-5.

CDR3 length equals 16 residues. V lost 6 bases, J lost 0 bases, and 14 bases lay in between. Looked up from germline, CDR1 is LNHDA and CDR2 is SQIVND (reference sequence). The authors built TCR beta libraries using iRepertoire HTBI primers and Arm-PCR of CDR3 regions. Each CDR3 protein gets one entry after TCRdb re-called the multiplex PCR reads with MiXCR. Here the sample spans a few hundred thousand distinct CDR3 sequences, roughly a fifth being singletons. The table lists this clonotype with many counts. Its antigen is unknown. Time point indicated: persistent/refractory GD, antithyroid drugs over 5 years with positive TRAb. Extracted RNA from PBMCs served as the source of the TCR library.

The source material was peripheral blood mononuclear cells (PBMCs), sampled when the disease was refractory, from a patient treated with antithyroid drugs. The genes are TRBV19 and TRBJ2-2; D call uncertain. The receptor's source is a female donor with Graves disease. CDR3 nucleotides: TGTGCCAGTAGCAACGCGGCGGAATCGAACACCGGGGAGCTGTTTTTT. This gives the protein CASSNAAESNTGELFF.